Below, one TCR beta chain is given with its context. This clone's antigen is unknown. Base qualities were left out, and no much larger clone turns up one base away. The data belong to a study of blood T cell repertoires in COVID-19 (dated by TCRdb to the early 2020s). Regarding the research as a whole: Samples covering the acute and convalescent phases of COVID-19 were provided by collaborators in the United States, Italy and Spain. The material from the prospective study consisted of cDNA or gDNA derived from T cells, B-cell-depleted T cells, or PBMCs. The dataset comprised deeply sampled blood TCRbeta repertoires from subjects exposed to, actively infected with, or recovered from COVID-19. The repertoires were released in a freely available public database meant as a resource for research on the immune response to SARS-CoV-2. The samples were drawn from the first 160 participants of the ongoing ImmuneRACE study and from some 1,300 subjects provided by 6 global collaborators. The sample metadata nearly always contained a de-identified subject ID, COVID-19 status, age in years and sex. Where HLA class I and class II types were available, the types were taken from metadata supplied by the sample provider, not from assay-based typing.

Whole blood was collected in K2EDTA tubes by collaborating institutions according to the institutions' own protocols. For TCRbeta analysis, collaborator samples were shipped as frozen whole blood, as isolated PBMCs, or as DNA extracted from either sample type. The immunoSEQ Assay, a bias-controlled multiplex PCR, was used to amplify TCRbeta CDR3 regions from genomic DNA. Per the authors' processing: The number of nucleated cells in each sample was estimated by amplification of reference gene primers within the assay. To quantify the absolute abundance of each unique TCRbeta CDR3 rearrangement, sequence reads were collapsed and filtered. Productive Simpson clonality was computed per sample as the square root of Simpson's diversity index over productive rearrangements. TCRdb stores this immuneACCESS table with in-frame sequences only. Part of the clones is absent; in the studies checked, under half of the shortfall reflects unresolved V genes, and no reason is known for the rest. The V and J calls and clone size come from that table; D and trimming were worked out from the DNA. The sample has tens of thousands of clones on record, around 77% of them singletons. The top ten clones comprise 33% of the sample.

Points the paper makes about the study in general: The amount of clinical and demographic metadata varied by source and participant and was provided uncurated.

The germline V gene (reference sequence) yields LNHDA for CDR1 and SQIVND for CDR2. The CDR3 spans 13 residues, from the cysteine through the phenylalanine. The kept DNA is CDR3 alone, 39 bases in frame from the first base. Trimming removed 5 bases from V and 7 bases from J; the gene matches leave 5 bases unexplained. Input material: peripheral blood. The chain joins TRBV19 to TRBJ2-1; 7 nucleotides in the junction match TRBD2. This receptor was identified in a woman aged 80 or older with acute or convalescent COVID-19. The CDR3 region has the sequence CASSGAGRNEQFF. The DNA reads TGTGCCAGTAGTGGAGCGGGAAGAAATGAGCAGTTCTTC.